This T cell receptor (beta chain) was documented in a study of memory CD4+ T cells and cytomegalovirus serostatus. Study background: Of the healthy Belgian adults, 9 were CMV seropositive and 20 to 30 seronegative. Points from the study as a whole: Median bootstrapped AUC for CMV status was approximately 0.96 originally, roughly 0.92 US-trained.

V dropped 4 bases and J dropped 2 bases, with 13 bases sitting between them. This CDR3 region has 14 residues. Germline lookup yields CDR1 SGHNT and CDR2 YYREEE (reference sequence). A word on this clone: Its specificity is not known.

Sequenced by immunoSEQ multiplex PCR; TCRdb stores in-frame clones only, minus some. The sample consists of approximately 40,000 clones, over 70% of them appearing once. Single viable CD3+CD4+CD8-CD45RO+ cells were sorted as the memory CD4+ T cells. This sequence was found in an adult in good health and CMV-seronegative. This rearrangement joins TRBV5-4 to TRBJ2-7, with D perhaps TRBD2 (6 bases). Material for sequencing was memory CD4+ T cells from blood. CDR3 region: CASSRAPGAYEQYF. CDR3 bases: TGTGCCAGCAGCCGGGCTCCGGGGGCCTACGAGCAGTACTTC.